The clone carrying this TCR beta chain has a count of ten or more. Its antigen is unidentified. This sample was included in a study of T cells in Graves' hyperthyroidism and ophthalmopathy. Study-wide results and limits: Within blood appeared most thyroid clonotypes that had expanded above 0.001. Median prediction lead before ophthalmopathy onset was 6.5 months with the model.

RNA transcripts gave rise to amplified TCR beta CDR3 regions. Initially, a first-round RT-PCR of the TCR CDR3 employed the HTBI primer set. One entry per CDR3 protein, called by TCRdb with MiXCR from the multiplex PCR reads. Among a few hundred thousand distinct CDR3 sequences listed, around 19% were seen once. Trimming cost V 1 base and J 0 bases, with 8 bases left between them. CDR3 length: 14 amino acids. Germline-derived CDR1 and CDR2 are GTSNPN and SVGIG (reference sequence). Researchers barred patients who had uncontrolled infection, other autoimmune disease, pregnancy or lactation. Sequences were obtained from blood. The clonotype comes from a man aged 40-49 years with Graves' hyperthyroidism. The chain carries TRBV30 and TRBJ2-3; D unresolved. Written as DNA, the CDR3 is TGTGCCTGGAGTGGGGGTTCTAGCACAGATACGCAGTATTTT. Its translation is CAWSGGSSTDTQYF.